This TCR beta chain was sequenced in a study of PD-1 blockade in classical Hodgkin lymphoma (dated by TCRdb to the early 2020s). Turning to the overall study: Nivolumab dosing was 3 mg/kg intravenously every 2 weeks, continuing until either disease progression or unacceptable toxicity. The study used TCR beta sequencing and CyTOF to define a peripheral blood immune signature of response to PD-1 blockade in classical Hodgkin lymphoma.

Trimming takes 6 bases off V and 4 bases off J; junction bases not matched to a gene: 6. The CDR3, from cysteine to phenylalanine, totals 14 residues. The only DNA kept is the CDR3, 42 bases in frame from the first base. Looking up the germline V gene (reference sequence) yields CDR1 LNHDA and CDR2 SQIVND. What the research found in general, with its limitations: Trial patients achieving complete response had baseline diversity similar to newly diagnosed patients, whereas partial responders and progressors had significantly lower diversity. A significant rise by C4D1 was seen in CD4+ but not CD8+ TCR diversity (p=0.0027 vs p=0.16), with the rise being most apparent in complete responders (p=0.02). Baseline TCR diversity was reported as lower in newly diagnosed patients than in healthy donors, and lower still in relapsed/refractory patients. The study covered only a single clinical trial cohort, and the causes of the repertoire differences, possibly disease activity or prior therapy, were still not defined. Patients starting nivolumab less than 1 year after ASCT had lower diversity and were excluded from later analyses to avoid confounding by immune reconstitution.

The Qiagen DNeasy kit was used to extract genomic DNA both from unsorted PBMCs and from the negatively selected CD4+ and CD8+ fractions. TCR beta CDR3 regions were amplified by immunoSEQ multiplex PCR using primers annealing to V and J segments. A synthetic immune receptor repertoire was used to minimize amplification bias, and any remaining bias was removed computationally after sequencing. As for the original processing: Custom Python scripts were used to quantify repertoire diversity as the Shannon entropy index. Unsorted, CD4+ and CD8+ repertoires were analyzed separately, except in combined analyses where CD4+ and CD8+ sequences were merged in silico. A clone was considered expanded if an increase in frequency of at least 2-fold after treatment relative to C1D1 was found, and a pseudocount of 0.5 was applied to clones undetected at baseline. Clones with 0 or 1 copy at C1D1 were classified as singleton clones, and clones with 2 or more copies were classified as non-singleton clones. Clones expanded in unsorted samples were assigned a CD4+, CD8+ or unknown annotation through matching of protein sequences in sorted samples from the same patient. Wilcoxon tests on paired samples were used to test diversity changes from C1D1 to C4D1. TCRdb mirrors the immuneACCESS table, restricted to in-frame sequences. Some clones are absent from its copies; in checked studies, under half trace to an unresolved V gene, and the reason for the others is unknown. That table supplies the V and J calls and clone size; D and trimming were determined from the DNA. Here the sample has over 15,000 clones; around 79% occur a single time. The top ten constitute around 2.4% of the sample.

The sample's time point label, in plain terms: cycle 4 day 1 (C4D1), after 6 weeks of nivolumab. All trial patients had relapsed after autologous stem cell transplantation, with cohorts A, B and C differing in prior brentuximab vedotin exposure. A Miltenyi CD4+ T cell isolation kit was used for magnetic negative selection to purify CD4+ T cells from thawed PBMCs. A total of around 60 patients with relapsed/refractory classical Hodgkin lymphoma made up the trial cohort, and each patient's best overall response was complete response, partial response or progressive disease. In the multi-cohort phase II CheckMate 205 trial, trial patients received single-agent nivolumab. An independent review committee assessed best overall response by applying the 2007 International Working Group response criteria. Trial PBMCs were obtained immediately prior to nivolumab initiation (C1D1) and on therapy at cycle 2 day 1 and cycle 4 day 1. Peripheral blood was collected in 8 mL Vacutainer Cell Preparation Tubes, from which PBMCs were isolated by centrifugation and then cryopreserved. Purified CD4+ and CD8+ fractions were prepared only for cases with an additional available PBMC sample. Magnetically labelled cells were removed on LS columns in a quadroMACS separator, and the flow-through was retained as the purified fraction.

This clone occurred a few times. This clone's antigen is unknown. No much larger clone is present one base from it, and per-base qualities are unavailable. This material consisted of CD4+ T cells from blood, taken before the fourth cycle of nivolumab. The sequence was obtained from a human donor with classical Hodgkin lymphoma. In this chain, TRBV19 is recombined with TRBJ1-3; the central 7 bases match TRBD1. The CDR3 reads as follows: CASRTGTAGNTIYF. The sequenced DNA is TGTGCCAGTAGGACAGGGACAGCAGGAAACACCATATATTTT.